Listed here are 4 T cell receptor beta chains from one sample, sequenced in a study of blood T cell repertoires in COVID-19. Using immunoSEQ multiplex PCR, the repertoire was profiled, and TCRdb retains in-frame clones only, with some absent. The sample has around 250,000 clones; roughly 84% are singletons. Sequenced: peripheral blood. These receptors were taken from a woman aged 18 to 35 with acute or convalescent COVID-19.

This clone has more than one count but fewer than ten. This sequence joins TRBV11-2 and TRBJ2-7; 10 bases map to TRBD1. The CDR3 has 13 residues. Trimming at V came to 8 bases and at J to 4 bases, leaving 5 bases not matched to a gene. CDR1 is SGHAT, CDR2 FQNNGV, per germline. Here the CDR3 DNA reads TGTGCCAGCCTAAGGACAGGGGGATACGAGCAGTACTTC. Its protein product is CASLRTGGYEQYF. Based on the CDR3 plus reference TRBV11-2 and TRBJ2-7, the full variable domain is EAGVAQSPRYKIIEKRQSVAFWCNPISGHATLYWYQQILGQGPKLLIQFQNNGVVDDSQLPKDRFSAERLKGVDSTLKIQPAKLEDSAVYLCASLRTGGYEQYFGPGTRLTVT.

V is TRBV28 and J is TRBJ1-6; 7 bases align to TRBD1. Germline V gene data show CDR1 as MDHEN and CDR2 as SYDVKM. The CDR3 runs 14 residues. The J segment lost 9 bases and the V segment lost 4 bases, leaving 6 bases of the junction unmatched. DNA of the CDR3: TGTGCCAGCAGTTCCTCAGGGGGGCTTTCACCCCTCCACTTT. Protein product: CASSSSGGLSPLHF.

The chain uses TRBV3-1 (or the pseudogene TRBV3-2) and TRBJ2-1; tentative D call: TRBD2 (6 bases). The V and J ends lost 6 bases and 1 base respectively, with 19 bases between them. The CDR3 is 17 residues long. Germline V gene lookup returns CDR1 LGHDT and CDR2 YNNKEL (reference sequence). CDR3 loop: CASSPPGSGSSYNEQFF. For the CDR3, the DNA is TGTGCCAGCAGTCCCCCCGGGAGCGGGTCGTCCTACAATGAGCAGTTCTTC.

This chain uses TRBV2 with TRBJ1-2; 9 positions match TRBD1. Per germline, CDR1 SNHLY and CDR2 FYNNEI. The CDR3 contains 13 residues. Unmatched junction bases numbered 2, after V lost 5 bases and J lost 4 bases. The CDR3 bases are TGTGCCAGCAGTACACAGGGGGCCTATGGCTACACCTTC. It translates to CASSTQGAYGYTF.